The rows below give T cell receptor beta chains drawn from one sample of a study of T cells in Graves' hyperthyroidism and ophthalmopathy. MiXCR, applied by TCRdb to the multiplex PCR reads, yields one record per CDR3 protein. The sample consists of around 360,000 distinct CDR3 sequences, about 15% of them appearing once. The sample comprised blood. The receptor source for this set is a woman aged 55-70 years with Graves' ophthalmopathy. Both conserved end residues are part of each CDR3. Size tells how often a clone was seen (once, few, many) or the class of an expanded clone, and some rows leave it out.

j_call | clone_size | v_call | cdr3_aa
TRBJ2-1 | many | TRBV2 | CASSDAGSSYNEQFF
TRBJ2-1 | many | TRBV7-9 | CASSLELAGGTRGDEQFF
TRBJ2-7 | many | TRBV7-2 | CASSLDGGFGYEQYF
TRBJ2-2 | - | TRBV5-1 | CASSWDILTGELFF
TRBJ1-2 | - | TRBV11-2 | CASSIVTGYTF
TRBJ2-2 | many | TRBV12-3/TRBV12-4 | CASSSGPTSGHTGELFF
TRBJ1-2 | many | TRBV3-1 | CASSPRTLYGYTF
TRBJ2-3 | many | TRBV7-2 | CASSLEAGRGQYF
TRBJ1-1 | many | TRBV11-3 | CASSFGDTEAFF
TRBJ1-3 | few | TRBV27 | CASGTGRAIYF
TRBJ2-2 | - | TRBV5-1 | CASSFLAGGNEQFFGPGTGELFF
TRBJ2-1 | - | TRBV20-1 | CSARGGGANNEQFF
TRBJ1-3 | - | TRBV5-1 | CASSLAGTTGNTIYF
TRBJ2-1 | many | TRBV19 | CASRASGRQGNEQFF
TRBJ2-7 | many | TRBV7-3 | CASSPLTLPFHEQYF
TRBJ2-1 | many | TRBV11-3 | CASSLNRNSYNEQFF
TRBJ1-3 | - | TRBV12-3/TRBV12-4 | CASSINSGNTIYF
TRBJ1-1 | many | TRBV6-1 | CASSKSRDGNTEAFF
TRBJ2-1 | - | TRBV30 | CAWSVLSGSKDEQFF